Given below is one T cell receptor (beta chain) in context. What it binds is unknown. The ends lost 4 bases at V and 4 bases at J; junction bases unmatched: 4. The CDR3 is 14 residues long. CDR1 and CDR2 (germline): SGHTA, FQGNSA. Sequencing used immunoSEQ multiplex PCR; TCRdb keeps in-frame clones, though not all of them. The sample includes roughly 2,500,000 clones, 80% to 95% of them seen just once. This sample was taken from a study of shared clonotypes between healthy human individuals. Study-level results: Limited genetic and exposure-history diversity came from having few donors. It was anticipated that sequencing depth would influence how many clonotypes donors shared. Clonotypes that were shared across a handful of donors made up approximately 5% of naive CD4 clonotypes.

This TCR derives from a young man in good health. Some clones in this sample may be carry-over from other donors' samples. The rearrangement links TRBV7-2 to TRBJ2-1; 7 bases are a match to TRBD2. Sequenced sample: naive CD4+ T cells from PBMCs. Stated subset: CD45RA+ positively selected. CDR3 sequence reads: CASSSGLVYNEQFF. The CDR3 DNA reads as TGTGCCAGCAGCTCCGGACTAGTGTACAATGAGCAGTTCTTC. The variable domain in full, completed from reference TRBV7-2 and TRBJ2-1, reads GAGVSQSPSNKVTEKGKDVELRCDPISGHTALYWYRQSLGQGLEFLIYFQGNSAPDKSGLPSDRFSAERTGGSVSTLTIQRTQQEDSAVYLCASSSGLVYNEQFFGPGTRLTVL.